This TCR beta chain was identified during a study of cytomegalovirus exposure and HLA in healthy donors. With regard to this clone: Its matching antigen is unknown.

V gave up 7 bases and J gave up 5 bases; unmatched junction bases: 10. The CDR3 covers 14 residues. Germline V lookup: CDR1 SNHLY, CDR2 FYNNEI. These donors were members of the roughly 120-subject validation cohort, a group separate from the approximately 670-subject first cohort. Data came from immunoSEQ multiplex PCR; TCRdb stores just in-frame clones and leaves some out. Seen here are hundreds of thousands of clones, 86% observed once, and the top ten hold 0.83%. General observations from the study: In vitro data verified a few CMV-associated chains as specific for CMV antigens. According to reports, the classifier identified cytomegalovirus status with high specificity and sensitivity. The study listed 164 cytomegalovirus-associated TCR beta chains.

The sequenced material came from PBMCs. V gene TRBV2 combines with J gene TRBJ1-1; TRBD1 matches at 7 bases. The source is a young woman in good health and CMV-seronegative. The CDR3 region has the DNA TGTGCCAGCACCCAACCGGGACAGTTGACTGAAGCTTTCTTT. Residues: CASTQPGQLTEAFF.